Listed here are 14 T cell receptor beta chains from one sample, sequenced in a study of cytomegalovirus exposure and HLA in healthy donors. Some clones are missing from TCRdb's copy, which holds only in-frame ones; the method was immunoSEQ multiplex PCR. The sample gives 150,000 or so clones, roughly nine tenths of which show up once; roughly 2.6% is in the top ten. Sequenced sample: PBMCs. The origin of the receptors is a man aged 18-30 years in good health and CMV-seropositive.

J is TRBJ1-5 and V is TRBV6-5; 7 nucleotides align to TRBD1. The germline V gene has CDR1 MNHEY and CDR2 SVGAGI. The CDR3 spans 15 residues. V gave up 6 bases and J gave up 3 bases; unmatched junction bases: 8. CDR3 bases: TGTGCCAGCAGCGTGACAGGGTCCGCCAATCAGCCCCAGCATTTT. This sequence encodes CASSVTGSANQPQHF.

The chain uses TRBV5-1 and TRBJ2-1; 11 bases agree with TRBD1. The germline V gene has CDR1 SGHRS and CDR2 YFSETQ. The CDR3 sequence is 14 residues long. Unmatched junction bases numbered 7, after V lost 8 bases and J lost 6 bases. The CDR3 region is CASTGTGGSNEQFF. The DNA for the CDR3 is TGCGCCAGTACCGGGACAGGGGGATCCAATGAGCAGTTCTTC.

The chain links TRBV9 to TRBJ2-3, with 7 bases identical to TRBD2. Germline lookup yields CDR1 SGDLS and CDR2 YYNGEE. V lost 1 base, J lost 1 base, and 3 bases stayed unmatched. The CDR3 sequence is 15 residues long. Written as DNA, the CDR3 is TGTGCCAGCAGCGTAACGGGGGGAGGCACAGATACGCAGTATTTT. It translates to CASSVTGGGTDTQYF.

V is TRBV19 and J is TRBJ1-5, with 7 positions matching TRBD1. This CDR3 is 19 amino acids long. With 2 bases clipped from V and 0 bases from J, the junction kept 13 bases outside the gene matches. Germline CDR1 reads LNHDA; CDR2 reads SQIVND (reference sequence). The CDR3 reads CASSILTGRFGNSNQPQHF. CDR3 in DNA: TGTGCCAGTAGTATACTGACAGGGAGGTTTGGTAATAGCAATCAGCCCCAGCATTTT.

The chain employs TRBV4-3 and TRBJ2-2; 11 nucleotides match TRBD2. Germline loops: CDR1 LGHNA, CDR2 YSLEER. V gave up 0 bases and J gave up 3 bases; unmatched junction bases: 9. This CDR3 has 19 residues. CDR3 loop: CASSQDLAGGHAHTGELFF. CDR3 coding DNA: TGCGCCAGCAGCCAAGATCTAGCGGGGGGCCACGCCCACACCGGGGAGCTGTTTTTT.

The rearrangement links TRBV5-1 to TRBJ1-4, with 7 positions matching TRBD1. CDR1 is SGHRS, CDR2 YFSETQ, per germline. After removal of 0 bases from V and 6 bases from J, the junction contained 11 bases not matched to a gene. This CDR3 has 17 residues. In DNA, the CDR3 is TGCGCCAGCAGCTTGGTGACCTTTGGAGGGGGCGATGAAAAACTGTTTTTT. This gives the protein CASSLVTFGGGDEKLFF.

The rearrangement uses TRBV5-1 and TRBJ2-1, with 7 bases fitting TRBD1. Germline CDR1 SGHRS, CDR2 YFSETQ. Losses at the gene ends were 4 bases for V and 6 bases for J; bases not matched to a gene: 7. This CDR3 has 14 amino acids. In nucleotides, the CDR3 is TGCGCCAGCAGCCTTCATGGGACAGCCAATGAGCAGTTCTTC. This gives the protein CASSLHGTANEQFF.

The chain recombines TRBV5-4 with TRBJ2-5, with D hard to call. V was clipped by 1 base and J by 3 bases, with 4 bases between them. This CDR3 has 12 residues. Germline CDR1 and CDR2: SGHNT and YYREEE (reference sequence). CDR3 protein: CASSLNKETQYF. The CDR3 DNA reads as TGTGCCAGCAGCTTGAACAAAGAGACCCAGTACTTC.

The chain carries TRBV7-6 and TRBJ2-7, with 12 bases lining up with TRBD2. Germline trimming cut 5 bases from V and 1 base from J; bases unmatched to any gene: 6. Germline V gene lookup returns CDR1 SGHVS and CDR2 FNYEAQ. This CDR3 spans 16 amino acids. The CDR3 DNA reads TGTGCCAGCAGCGCCCCGACTAGCGGGGGATCCTACGAGCAGTACTTC. This sequence encodes CASSAPTSGGSYEQYF.

V and J are TRBV27 and TRBJ1-1, with D maybe TRBD1 (6 bases). Germline assignment: CDR1 MNHEY and CDR2 SMNVEV (reference sequence). This CDR3 is built from 16 residues. Trimming removed 2 bases from V and 8 bases from J, with 21 bases in between. In DNA, the CDR3 is TGTGCCAGCAGTTTAACACCCTACATGGTACAGGGAGAAGCTTTCTTT. It yields the protein CASSLTPYMVQGEAFF.

The chain uses TRBV4-2 and TRBJ1-3, with D unresolved. The CDR3 runs to 17 residues. With 0 bases removed from V and 3 bases from J, the gap between germline ends came to 15 bases. Looked up from germline, CDR1 is LGHNA and CDR2 is YNFKEQ. The CDR3 DNA reads as TGTGCCAGCAGCCAAGAGGCGCGGGGATCGGATGGAAACACCATATATTTT. Amino acids: CASSQEARGSDGNTIYF.

This rearrangement joins TRBV5-6 to TRBJ2-7; no definite D call. Deletions cut 4 bases from V and 2 bases from J, with 16 bases between. The CDR3 totals 15 residues. CDR1 and CDR2 (germline): SGHDT, YYEEEE. This chain's CDR3 is CASSRPSGFPYEQYF. The CDR3 DNA reads as TGTGCCAGCAGCCGTCCCTCGGGTTTTCCCTACGAGCAGTACTTC.

This rearrangement joins TRBV28 to TRBJ1-2; weak D call: TRBD1 (5 bases). The CDR3 extends over 13 amino acids. Trimming pared 6 bases from V and 5 bases from J, leaving 13 bases between. Per germline, CDR1 MDHEN and CDR2 SYDVKM. CDR3: CASRTPDRYGYTF. The CDR3 bases are TGTGCCAGCAGGACACCAGACAGATATGGCTACACCTTC.

The V and J genes are TRBV5-6 and TRBJ2-2, with D perhaps TRBD1 (5 bases). The V end lost 1 base, the J end lost 0 bases, and 7 bases lay between the germline ends. This CDR3 has 15 residues. Germline loops: CDR1 SGHDT, CDR2 YYEEEE. Written as DNA, the CDR3 is TGTGCCAGCAGCTTGCAGGGCGCGAACACCGGGGAGCTGTTTTTT. Protein product: CASSLQGANTGELFF.